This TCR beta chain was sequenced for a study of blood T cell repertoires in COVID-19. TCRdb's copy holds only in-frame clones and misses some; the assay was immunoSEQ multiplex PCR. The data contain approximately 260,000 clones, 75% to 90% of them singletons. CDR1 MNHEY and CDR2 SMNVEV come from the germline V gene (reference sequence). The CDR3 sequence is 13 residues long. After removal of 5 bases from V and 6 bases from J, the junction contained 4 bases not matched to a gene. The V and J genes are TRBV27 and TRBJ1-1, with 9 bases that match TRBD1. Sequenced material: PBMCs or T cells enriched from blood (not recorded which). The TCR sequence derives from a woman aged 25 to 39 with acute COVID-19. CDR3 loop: CASSEQGAAEAFF. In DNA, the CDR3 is TGTGCCAGCAGTGAACAGGGGGCCGCTGAAGCTTTCTTT.